Below, 17 T cell receptor beta chains from the same sample are listed, as sequenced in a study of CD8 T cells in Susac syndrome. RNA totalling roughly 0.45 to 1 ug underwent reverse transcription with random hexamers. A single record per CDR3 protein comes from TCRdb applying MiXCR to the immunoSEQ multiplex PCR reads. The repertoire includes approximately 220,000 distinct CDR3 sequences, 92% of them detected once, and 0.1% to 0.15% sits in the top ten. Sequenced input: CD8+ T cells from PBMCs. The source is a human donor with multiple sclerosis.

The chain recombines TRBV9 with TRBJ1-3, with a weak D call TRBD1 (5 bases). Per germline, CDR1 SGDLS and CDR2 YYNGEE. This CDR3 is 12 amino acids long. V dropped 3 bases and J dropped 9 bases, with 10 bases sitting between them. CDR3 in amino acids: CASSDRGGTIYF. The CDR3 DNA reads TGTGCCAGCAGCGATCGGGGGGGCACCATATATTTT.

The genes are TRBV3-1 and TRBJ2-5; 10 nucleotides align to TRBD2. Germline V CDR1 and CDR2: LGHDT, YNNKEL (reference sequence). The CDR3 length is 17 residues. Trimming took 2 bases from V and 0 from J; bases not matched to a gene: 6. CDR3 bases: TGTGCCAGCAGCCAAATAAGCGGGGGGGCGTACCAAGAGACCCAGTACTTC. Protein sequence: CASSQISGGAYQETQYF.

CDR3 sequence (DNA): TGTGCCAGCAGCCCGGAGAGGGCGGACTCCTACGAGCAGTACTTC. Protein product: CASSPERADSYEQYF. V and J are TRBV4-2 and TRBJ2-7; possible D gene TRBD2, 5 bases. Trimming cost V 4 bases and J 0 bases, with 13 bases left between them. CDR3 length: 15 residues. Germline V gives CDR1 LGHNA, CDR2 YNFKEQ.

The chain has TRBV12-3 or TRBV12-4 and TRBJ2-5; TRBD2 matches at 7 bases. Trimming at V came to 1 base and at J to 3 bases, leaving 8 bases not matched to a gene. The CDR3 consists of 16 residues. DNA for the CDR3: TGTGCCAGCAGTTTAGAGGGACTACTATACAAAGAGACCCAGTACTTC. Its protein product is CASSLEGLLYKETQYF.

V and J are TRBV30 and TRBJ2-7; D is ambiguous. The germline V and J ends were trimmed by 7 bases and 9 bases, with 22 bases remaining between them. This CDR3 comprises 13 residues. Germline CDR1 GTSNPN, CDR2 SVGIG (reference sequence). CDR3: CALDGPTDFVQYF. DNA of the CDR3: TGTGCCTTAGATGGGCCCACTGATTTCGTGCAGTACTTC.

The chain couples TRBV3-1 to TRBJ1-2; 7 positions match TRBD1. Germline-derived CDR1 and CDR2 are LGHDT and YNNKEL (reference sequence). V was clipped by 1 base and J by 4 bases; unmatched bases: 3. CDR3 size: 14 residues. This CDR3 reads CASSQGQGGYGYTF. The CDR3 nucleotides read TGTGCCAGCAGCCAAGGGCAGGGGGGCTATGGCTACACCTTC.

This chain uses TRBV5-4 with TRBJ2-5, with D maybe TRBD2 (5 bases). Trimming cost V 4 bases and J 7 bases, with 17 bases left between them. Germline loops: CDR1 SGHNT, CDR2 YYREEE (reference sequence). The CDR3 is 14 residues long. In DNA, the CDR3 is TGTGCCAGCAGCGAGGAGGCAGGTGCGGTGACCCAGTACTTC. It translates to CASSEEAGAVTQYF.

The V call is TRBV6-6, the J call TRBJ2-3, with 7 bases identical to TRBD2. V trimming: 1 base; J trimming: 2 bases; junction bases outside the gene matches: 6. The CDR3 contains 16 residues. CDR1 is MNHNY and CDR2 is SVGAGI in the germline V gene (reference sequence). The CDR3 bases are TGTGCCAGCAGTTACTTCCCAGCGGGGTTCACAGATACGCAGTATTTT. It yields the protein CASSYFPAGFTDTQYF.

A single count supports this clonotype. The chain links TRBV7-6 to TRBJ2-1, with D unclear. This CDR3 has 13 residues. Trimming left V 4 bases short and J 9 bases short, with 13 bases between. Germline assignment: CDR1 SGHVS and CDR2 FNYEAQ. The CDR3 is CASSSSRLGEQFF. The CDR3 DNA sequence: TGTGCCAGCAGCTCAAGTAGGTTAGGTGAGCAGTTCTTC.

This chain joins TRBV3-1 and TRBJ1-1, with D maybe TRBD1 (5 bases). Looked up from germline, CDR1 is LGHDT and CDR2 is YNNKEL (reference sequence). This CDR3 comprises 14 residues. Trimming stripped 1 base from V and 6 bases from J, with 12 bases between. The CDR3 reads CASSQVMGRAEAFF. The CDR3 DNA reads as TGTGCCAGCAGCCAAGTGATGGGCAGGGCTGAAGCTTTCTTT. The full variable domain, with the rest looked up from reference TRBV3-1 and TRBJ1-1, is DTAVSQTPKYLVTQMGNDKSIKCEQNLGHDTMYWYKQDSKKFLKIMFSYNNKELIINETVPNRFSPKSPDKAHLNLHINSLELGDSAVYFCASSQVMGRAEAFFGQGTRLTVV.

The chain joins TRBV27 to TRBJ2-1; the D is unclear. CDR3 length equals 13 residues. Germline V gene sequence: CDR1 MNHEY, CDR2 SMNVEV (reference sequence). V lost 0 bases and J lost 5, with 5 bases in between. CDR3 loop: CASSLSENNEQFF. The CDR3 nucleotides read TGTGCCAGCAGTTTATCAGAGAACAATGAGCAGTTCTTC.

V gene TRBV9 combines with J gene TRBJ2-3; D is perhaps TRBD2 (5 bases). The CDR3 spans 15 residues. The V gene's germline CDR1 is SGDLS and CDR2 YYNGEE. V was cut by 3 bases and J by 6 bases, with 17 bases left in between. CDR3 sequence (DNA): TGTGCCAGCAGCGCCATGAGTCCCCGAGGGGATACGCAGTATTTT. It specifies CASSAMSPRGDTQYF.

The chain carries TRBV9 and TRBJ1-2; the D gene is possibly TRBD1 (6 bases). Looked up from germline, CDR1 is SGDLS and CDR2 is YYNGEE. Trimming shortened V by 2 bases and J by 0 bases, and 20 bases separated the two germline ends. This CDR3 comprises 18 residues. The CDR3 DNA follows: TGTGCCAGCAGCGTGTCCCTACGGGGGGGCGAAGCTAACTATGGCTACACCTTC. Amino acid sequence: CASSVSLRGGEANYGYTF.

This sequence joins TRBV30 and TRBJ1-1; D is unresolved. The germline V gene encodes CDR1 GTSNPN and CDR2 SVGIG (reference sequence). The CDR3 runs 13 residues. Trimming cost V 3 bases and J 0 bases, with 8 bases left between them. DNA for the CDR3: TGTGCCTGGAGGGCCAGTATGAACACTGAAGCTTTCTTT. The encoded protein is CAWRASMNTEAFF.

The V call is TRBV20-1, the J call TRBJ1-1; weak D call: TRBD1 (5 bases). Trimming shortened V by 6 bases and J by 0 bases, and 11 bases separated the two germline ends. The CDR3 contains 13 residues. Per the germline V gene, CDR1 is DFQATT and CDR2 is SNEGSKA (reference sequence). The CDR3 DNA reads TGCAGTGCCCCGGCAGGGCTGAACACTGAAGCTTTCTTT. Translating gives CSAPAGLNTEAFF.

This clonotype was detected only once. V gene TRBV7-3 combines with J gene TRBJ2-7, with a weak D call TRBD2 (6 bases). Trimming took off 2 bases at V and 0 bases at J, with 11 bases between the two ends. This CDR3 has 15 amino acids. From germline, CDR1 is SGHTA and CDR2 FQGTGA. CDR3 loop: CASSLGRESSYEQYF. The CDR3 DNA reads TGTGCCAGCAGCTTAGGCCGGGAGAGCTCCTACGAGCAGTACTTC.

This clonotype showed up just once. The chain recombines TRBV5-1 with TRBJ2-2, with 7 bases matching TRBD2. J lost 3 bases, V lost 4 bases, and 12 bases had no gene match. Germline V gene sequence: CDR1 SGHRS, CDR2 YFSETQ. The CDR3 has 17 residues. CDR3 in DNA: TGCGCCAGCAGCATACAACAAGGGAGGGCCGACACCGGGGAGCTGTTTTTT. This sequence encodes CASSIQQGRADTGELFF.